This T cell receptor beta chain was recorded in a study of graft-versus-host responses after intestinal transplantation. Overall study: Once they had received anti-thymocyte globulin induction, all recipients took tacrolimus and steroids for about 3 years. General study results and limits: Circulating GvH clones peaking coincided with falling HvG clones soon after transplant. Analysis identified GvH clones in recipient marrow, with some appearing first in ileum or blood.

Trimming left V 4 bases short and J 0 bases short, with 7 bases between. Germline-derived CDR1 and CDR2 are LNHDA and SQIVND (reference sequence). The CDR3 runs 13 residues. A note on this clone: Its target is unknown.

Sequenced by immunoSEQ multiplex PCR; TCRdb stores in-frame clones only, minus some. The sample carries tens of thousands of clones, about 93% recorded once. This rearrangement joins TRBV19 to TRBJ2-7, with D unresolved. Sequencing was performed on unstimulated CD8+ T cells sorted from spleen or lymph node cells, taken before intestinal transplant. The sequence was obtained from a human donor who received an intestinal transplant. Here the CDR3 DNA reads TGTGCCAGTAGTACGCCCAACTCCTACGAGCAGTACTTC. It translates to CASSTPNSYEQYF.